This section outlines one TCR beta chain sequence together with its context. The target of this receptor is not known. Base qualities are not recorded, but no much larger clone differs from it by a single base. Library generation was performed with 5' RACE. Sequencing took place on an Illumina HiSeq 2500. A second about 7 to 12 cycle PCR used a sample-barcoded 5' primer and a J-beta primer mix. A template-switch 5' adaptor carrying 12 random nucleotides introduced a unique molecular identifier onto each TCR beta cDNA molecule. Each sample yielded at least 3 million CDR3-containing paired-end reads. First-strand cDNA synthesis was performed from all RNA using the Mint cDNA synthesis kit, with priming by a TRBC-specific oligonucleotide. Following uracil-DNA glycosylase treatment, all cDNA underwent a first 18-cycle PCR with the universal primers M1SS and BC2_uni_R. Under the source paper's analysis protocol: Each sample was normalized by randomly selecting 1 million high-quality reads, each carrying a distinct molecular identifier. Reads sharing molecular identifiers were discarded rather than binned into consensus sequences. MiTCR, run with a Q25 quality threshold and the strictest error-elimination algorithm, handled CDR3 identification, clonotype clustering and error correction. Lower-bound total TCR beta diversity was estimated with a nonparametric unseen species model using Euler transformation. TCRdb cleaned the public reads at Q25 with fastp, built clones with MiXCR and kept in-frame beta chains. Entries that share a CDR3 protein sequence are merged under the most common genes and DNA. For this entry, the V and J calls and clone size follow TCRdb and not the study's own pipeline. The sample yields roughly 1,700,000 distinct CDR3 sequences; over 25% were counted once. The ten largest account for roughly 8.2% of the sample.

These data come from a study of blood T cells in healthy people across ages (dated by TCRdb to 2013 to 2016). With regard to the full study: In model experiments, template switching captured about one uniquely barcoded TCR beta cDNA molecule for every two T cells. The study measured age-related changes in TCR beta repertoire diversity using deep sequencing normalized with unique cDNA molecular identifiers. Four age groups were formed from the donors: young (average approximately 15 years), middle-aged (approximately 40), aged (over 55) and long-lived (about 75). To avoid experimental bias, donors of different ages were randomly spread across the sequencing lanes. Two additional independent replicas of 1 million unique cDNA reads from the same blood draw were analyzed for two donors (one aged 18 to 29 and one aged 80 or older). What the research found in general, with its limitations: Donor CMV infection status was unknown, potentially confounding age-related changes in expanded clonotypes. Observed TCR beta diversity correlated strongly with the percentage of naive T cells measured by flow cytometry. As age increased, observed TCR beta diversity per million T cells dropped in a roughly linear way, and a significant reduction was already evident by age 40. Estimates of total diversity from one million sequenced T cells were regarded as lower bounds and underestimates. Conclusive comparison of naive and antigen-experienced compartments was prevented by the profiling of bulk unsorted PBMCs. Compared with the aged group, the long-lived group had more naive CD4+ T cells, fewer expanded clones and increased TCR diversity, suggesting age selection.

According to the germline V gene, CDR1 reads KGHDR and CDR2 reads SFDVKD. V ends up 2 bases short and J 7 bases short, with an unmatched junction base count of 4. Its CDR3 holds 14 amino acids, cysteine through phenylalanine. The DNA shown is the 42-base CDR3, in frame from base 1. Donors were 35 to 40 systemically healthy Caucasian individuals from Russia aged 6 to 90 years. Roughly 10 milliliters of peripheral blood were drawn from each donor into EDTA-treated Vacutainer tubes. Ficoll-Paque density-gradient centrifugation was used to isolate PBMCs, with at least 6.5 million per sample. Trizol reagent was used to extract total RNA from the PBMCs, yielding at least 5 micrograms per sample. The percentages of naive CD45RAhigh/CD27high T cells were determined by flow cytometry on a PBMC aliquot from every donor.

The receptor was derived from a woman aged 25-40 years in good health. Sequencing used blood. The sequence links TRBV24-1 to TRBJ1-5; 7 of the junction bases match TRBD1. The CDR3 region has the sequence CATSDSQGRQPQHF. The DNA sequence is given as TGTGCCACCAGTGATTCACAGGGGCGACAGCCCCAGCATTTT.